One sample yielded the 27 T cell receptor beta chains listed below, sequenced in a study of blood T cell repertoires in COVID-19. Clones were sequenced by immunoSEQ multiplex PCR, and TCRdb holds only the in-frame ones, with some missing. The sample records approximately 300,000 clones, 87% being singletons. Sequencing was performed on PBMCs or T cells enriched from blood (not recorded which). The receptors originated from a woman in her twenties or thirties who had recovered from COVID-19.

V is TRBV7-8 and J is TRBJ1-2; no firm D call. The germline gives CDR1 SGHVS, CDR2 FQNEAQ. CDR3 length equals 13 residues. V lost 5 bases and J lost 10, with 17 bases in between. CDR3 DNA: TGTGCCAGCAGCCAGAAATCGTCGAGTGTCTACACCTTC. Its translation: CASSQKSSSVYTF.

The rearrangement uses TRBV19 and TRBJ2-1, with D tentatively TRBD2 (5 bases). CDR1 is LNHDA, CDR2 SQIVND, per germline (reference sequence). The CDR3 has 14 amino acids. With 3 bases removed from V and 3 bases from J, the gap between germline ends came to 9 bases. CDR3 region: CASSMAGGYNEQFF. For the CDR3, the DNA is TGTGCCAGTAGTATGGCGGGCGGCTACAATGAGCAGTTCTTC.

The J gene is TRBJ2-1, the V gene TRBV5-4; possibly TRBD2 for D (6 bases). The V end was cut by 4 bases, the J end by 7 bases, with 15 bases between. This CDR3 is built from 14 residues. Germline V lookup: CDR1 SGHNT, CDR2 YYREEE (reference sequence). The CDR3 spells CASSKEGFWNEQFF. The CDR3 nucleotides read TGTGCCAGCAGCAAGGAGGGGTTTTGGAATGAGCAGTTCTTC.

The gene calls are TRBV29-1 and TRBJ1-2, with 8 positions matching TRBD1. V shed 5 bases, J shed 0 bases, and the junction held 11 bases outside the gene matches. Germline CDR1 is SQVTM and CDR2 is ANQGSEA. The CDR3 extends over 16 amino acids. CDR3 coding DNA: TGCAGCGTTAGGCCAACGACAGGGGCCCCTAACTATGGCTACACCTTC. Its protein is CSVRPTTGAPNYGYTF. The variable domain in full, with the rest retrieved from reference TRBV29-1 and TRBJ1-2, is SAVISQKPSRDICQRGTSLTIQCQVDSQVTMMFWYRQQPGQSLTLIATANQGSEATYESGFVIDKFPISRPNLTFSTLTVSNMSPEDSSIYLCSVRPTTGAPNYGYTFGSGTRLTVV.

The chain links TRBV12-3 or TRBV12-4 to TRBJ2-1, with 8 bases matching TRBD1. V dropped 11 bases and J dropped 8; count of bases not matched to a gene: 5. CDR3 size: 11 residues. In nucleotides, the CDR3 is TGTGCCTGCACAGGGGGGCATGAGCAGTTCTTC. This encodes CACTGGHEQFF.

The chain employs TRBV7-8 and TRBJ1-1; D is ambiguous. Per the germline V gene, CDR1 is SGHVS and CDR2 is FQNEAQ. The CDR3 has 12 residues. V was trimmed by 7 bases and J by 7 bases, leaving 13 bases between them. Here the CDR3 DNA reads TGTGCCAGCACCTCTCAAGGAGTTGAAGCTTTCTTT. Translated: CASTSQGVEAFF.

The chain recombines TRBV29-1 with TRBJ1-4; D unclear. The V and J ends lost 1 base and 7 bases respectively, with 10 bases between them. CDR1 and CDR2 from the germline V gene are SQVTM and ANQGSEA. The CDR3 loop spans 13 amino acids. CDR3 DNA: TGCAGCGTTGAAGGAGGGAGAGGTGAAAAACTGTTTTTT. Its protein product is CSVEGGRGEKLFF.

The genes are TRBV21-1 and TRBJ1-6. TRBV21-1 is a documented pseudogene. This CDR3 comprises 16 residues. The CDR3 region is CASSKDASSYNSPLHF. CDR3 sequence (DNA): TGTGCCAGCAGCAAAGATGCGAGCTCCTATAATTCACCCCTCCACTTT.

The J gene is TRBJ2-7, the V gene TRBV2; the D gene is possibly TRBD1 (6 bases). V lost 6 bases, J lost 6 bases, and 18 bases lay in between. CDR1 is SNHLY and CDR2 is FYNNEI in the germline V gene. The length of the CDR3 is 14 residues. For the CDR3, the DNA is TGTGCCAGCAGCCCCCATGGGGGCTTCGGCGAGCAGTACTTC. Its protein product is CASSPHGGFGEQYF.

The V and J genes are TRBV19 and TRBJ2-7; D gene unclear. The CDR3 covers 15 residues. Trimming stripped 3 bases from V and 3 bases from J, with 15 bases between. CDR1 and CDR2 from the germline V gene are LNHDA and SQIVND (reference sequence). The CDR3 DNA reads TGTGCCAGTAGTATGGCTAGGCAGATTGGCTACGAGCAGTACTTC. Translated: CASSMARQIGYEQYF.

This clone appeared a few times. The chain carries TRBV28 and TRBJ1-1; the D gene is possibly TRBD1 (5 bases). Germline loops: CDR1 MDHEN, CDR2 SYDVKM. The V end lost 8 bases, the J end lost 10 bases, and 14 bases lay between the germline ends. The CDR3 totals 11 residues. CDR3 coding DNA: TGTGCCAGCGGGGCCCTGGTAGGAGCTTTCTTT. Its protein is CASGALVGAFF.

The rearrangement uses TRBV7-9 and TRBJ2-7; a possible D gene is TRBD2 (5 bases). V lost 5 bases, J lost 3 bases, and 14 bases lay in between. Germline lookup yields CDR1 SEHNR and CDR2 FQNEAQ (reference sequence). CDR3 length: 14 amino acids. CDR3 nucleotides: TGTGCCAGCAGCGGCAGCGGTCGCGACTACGAGCAGTACTTC. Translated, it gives CASSGSGRDYEQYF.

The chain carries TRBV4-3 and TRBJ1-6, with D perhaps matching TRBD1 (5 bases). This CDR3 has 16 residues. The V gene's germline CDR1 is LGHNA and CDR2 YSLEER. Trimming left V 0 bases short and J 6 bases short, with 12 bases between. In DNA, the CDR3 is TGCGCCAGCAGCCAAGAGGTTAGGCAGGGTAATTCACCCCTCCACTTT. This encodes CASSQEVRQGNSPLHF.

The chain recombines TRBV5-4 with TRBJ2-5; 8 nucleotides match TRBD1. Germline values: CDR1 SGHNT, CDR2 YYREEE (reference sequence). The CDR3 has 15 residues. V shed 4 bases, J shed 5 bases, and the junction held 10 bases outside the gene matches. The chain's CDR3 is CASSIRTGQGETQYF. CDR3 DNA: TGTGCCAGCAGCATAAGGACAGGGCAGGGGGAGACCCAGTACTTC.

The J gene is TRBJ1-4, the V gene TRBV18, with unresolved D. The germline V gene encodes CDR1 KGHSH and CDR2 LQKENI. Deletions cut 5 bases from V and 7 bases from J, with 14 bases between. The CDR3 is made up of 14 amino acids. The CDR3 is CASSDLMLGEKLFF. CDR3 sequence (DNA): TGTGCCAGCTCAGACTTAATGCTGGGTGAAAAACTGTTTTTT.

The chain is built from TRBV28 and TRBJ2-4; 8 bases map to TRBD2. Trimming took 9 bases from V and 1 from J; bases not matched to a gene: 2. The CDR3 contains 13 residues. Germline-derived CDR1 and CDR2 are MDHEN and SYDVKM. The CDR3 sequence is CASLAGAKNIQYF. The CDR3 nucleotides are TGTGCCAGTCTAGCGGGTGCCAAAAACATTCAGTACTTC.

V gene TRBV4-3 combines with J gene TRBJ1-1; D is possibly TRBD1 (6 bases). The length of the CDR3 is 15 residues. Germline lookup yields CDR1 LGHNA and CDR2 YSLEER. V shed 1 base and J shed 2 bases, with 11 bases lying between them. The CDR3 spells CASSQAPGANTEAFF. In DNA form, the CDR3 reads TGCGCCAGCAGCCAAGCCCCAGGGGCAAACACTGAAGCTTTCTTT.

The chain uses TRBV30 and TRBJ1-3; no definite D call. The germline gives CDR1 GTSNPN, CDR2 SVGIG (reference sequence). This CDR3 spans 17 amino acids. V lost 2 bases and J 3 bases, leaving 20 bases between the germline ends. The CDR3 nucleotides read TGTGCCTGGAGTCTCTGGGGAGGCCCCGGTGATGGAAACACCATATATTTT. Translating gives CAWSLWGGPGDGNTIYF.

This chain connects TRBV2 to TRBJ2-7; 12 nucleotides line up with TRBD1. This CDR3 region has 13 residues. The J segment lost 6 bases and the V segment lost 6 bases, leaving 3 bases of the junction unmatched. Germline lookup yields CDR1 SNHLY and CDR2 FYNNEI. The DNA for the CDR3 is TGTGCCAGCAGAGAGGGACAGGGGGCCGAGCAGTACTTC. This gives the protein CASREGQGAEQYF. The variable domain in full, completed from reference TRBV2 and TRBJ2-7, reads EPEVTQTPSHQVTQMGQEVILRCVPISNHLYFYWYRQILGQKVEFLVSFYNNEISEKSEIFDDQFSVERPDGSNFTLKIRSTKLEDSAMYFCASREGQGAEQYFGPGTRLTVT.

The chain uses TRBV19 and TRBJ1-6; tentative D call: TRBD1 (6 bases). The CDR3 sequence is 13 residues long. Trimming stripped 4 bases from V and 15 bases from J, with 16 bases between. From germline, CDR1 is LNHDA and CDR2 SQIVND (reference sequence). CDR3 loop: CASSTLSQGYLHF. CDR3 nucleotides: TGTGCCAGTAGTACCCTTTCTCAGGGGTACCTCCACTTT. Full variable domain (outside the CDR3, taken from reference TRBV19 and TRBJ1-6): DGGITQSPKYLFRKEGQNVTLSCEQNLNHDAMYWYRQDPGQGLRLIYYSQIVNDFQKGDIAEGYSVSREKKESFPLTVTSAQKNPTAFYLCASSTLSQGYLHFGNGTRLTVT.

DNA for the CDR3: TGTGCCAGTAGTAGACGGACAGGGGGCCGGGATACGCAGTATTTT. Protein product: CASSRRTGGRDTQYF. V and J are TRBV19 and TRBJ2-3; TRBD1 matches 11 bases. V was clipped by 4 bases and J by 6 bases; unmatched bases: 6. The CDR3 is made up of 15 amino acids. The germline V gene encodes CDR1 LNHDA and CDR2 SQIVND (reference sequence).

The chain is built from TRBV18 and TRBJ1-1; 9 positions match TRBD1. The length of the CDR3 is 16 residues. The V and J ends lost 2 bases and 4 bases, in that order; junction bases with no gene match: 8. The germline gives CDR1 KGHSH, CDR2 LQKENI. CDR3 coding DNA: TGTGCCAGCTCACCATTACCCCCGACAGGGGGCACTGAAGCTTTCTTT. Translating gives CASSPLPPTGGTEAFF. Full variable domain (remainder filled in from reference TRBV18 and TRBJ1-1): NAGVMQNPRHLVRRRGQEARLRCSPMKGHSHVYWYRQLPEEGLKFMVYLQKENIIDESGMPKERFSAEFPKEGPSILRIQQVVRGDSAAYFCASSPLPPTGGTEAFFGQGTRLTVV.

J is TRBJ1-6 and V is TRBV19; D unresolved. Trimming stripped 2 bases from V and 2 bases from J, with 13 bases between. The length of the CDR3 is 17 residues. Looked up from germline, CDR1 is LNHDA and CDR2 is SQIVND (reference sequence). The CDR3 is CASSITGVGAYNSPLHF. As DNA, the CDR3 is TGTGCCAGTAGTATAACGGGAGTTGGGGCCTATAATTCACCCCTCCACTTT.

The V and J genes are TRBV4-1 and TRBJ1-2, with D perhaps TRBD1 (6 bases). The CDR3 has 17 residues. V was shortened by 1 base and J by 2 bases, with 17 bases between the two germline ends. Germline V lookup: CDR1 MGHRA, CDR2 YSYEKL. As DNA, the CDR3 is TGCGCCAGCAGCCAAGGTCGGATGACAGGAGACAACTATGGCTACACCTTC. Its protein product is CASSQGRMTGDNYGYTF.

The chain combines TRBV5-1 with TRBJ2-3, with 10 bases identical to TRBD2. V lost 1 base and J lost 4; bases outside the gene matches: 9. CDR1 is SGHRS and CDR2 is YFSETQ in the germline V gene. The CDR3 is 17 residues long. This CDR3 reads CASSLRGLALRADTQYF. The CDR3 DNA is TGCGCCAGCAGCTTGAGGGGACTAGCGCTTCGGGCAGATACGCAGTATTTT.

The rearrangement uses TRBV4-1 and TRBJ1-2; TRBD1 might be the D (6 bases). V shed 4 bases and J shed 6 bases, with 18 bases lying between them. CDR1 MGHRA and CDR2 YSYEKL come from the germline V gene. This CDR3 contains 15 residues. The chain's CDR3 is CASSLGKTGNHGYTF. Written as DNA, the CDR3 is TGCGCCAGCAGCCTAGGAAAAACAGGGAACCATGGCTACACCTTC.

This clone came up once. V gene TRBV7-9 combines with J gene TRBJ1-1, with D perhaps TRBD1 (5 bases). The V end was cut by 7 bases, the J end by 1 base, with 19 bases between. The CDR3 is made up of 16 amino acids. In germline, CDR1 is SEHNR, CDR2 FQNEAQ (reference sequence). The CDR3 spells CASTNSTGGPNTEAFF. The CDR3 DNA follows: TGTGCCAGCACCAACAGCACGGGGGGTCCGAACACTGAAGCTTTCTTT. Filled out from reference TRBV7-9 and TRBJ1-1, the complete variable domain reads DTGVSQNPRHKITKRGQNVTFRCDPISEHNRLYWYRQTLGQGPEFLTYFQNEAQLEKSRLLSDRFSAERPKGSFSTLEIQRTEQGDSAMYLCASTNSTGGPNTEAFFGQGTRLTVV.